What follows is one T cell receptor beta chain and its context. Its specificity is not known. The source of the sample is a study of Graves' ophthalmopathy and Graves' hyperthyroidism. At the level of the study: Ahead of any treatment, peripheral blood was obtained at the initial diagnosis. Findings and limits, study-wide: Predictions made by the model for ophthalmopathy progression reached 70.59% sensitivity and almost 75% specificity.

Investigators amplified TCR beta CDR3 regions from RNA transcripts. Scientists carried out first-round RT-PCR using HTBI primers and then a second-round multiplex PCR. TCRdb re-called the multiplex PCR reads with MiXCR, one entry per CDR3 protein. The repertoire holds about 700,000 distinct CDR3 sequences, with approximately 40% as singletons. This TCR derives from an adult man with Graves' ophthalmopathy. Source material: peripheral blood.

The CDR3 DNA follows: TGTGCCAGTAGTACGATTGGTGGCAGGGCTGAAGCTTTCTTT. It codes for CASSTIGGRAEAFF. The chain links TRBV19 to TRBJ1-1; possible D gene TRBD1, 5 bases. Deletions cut 4 bases from V and 6 bases from J, with 15 bases between. The CDR3 consists of 14 residues. The germline V gene encodes CDR1 LNHDA and CDR2 SQIVND (reference sequence). Variable domain in full (rest from reference TRBV19 and TRBJ1-1): DGGITQSPKYLFRKEGQNVTLSCEQNLNHDAMYWYRQDPGQGLRLIYYSQIVNDFQKGDIAEGYSVSREKKESFPLTVTSAQKNPTAFYLCASSTIGGRAEAFFGQGTRLTVV.